This note documents a single T cell receptor (beta chain) sequence. Unmatched junction bases numbered 9, after V lost 8 bases and J lost 5 bases. The germline gives CDR1 WSHSY, CDR2 SAAADI. The CDR3 is 15 amino acids. This sample was included in a study of blood T cell repertoires in COVID-19. Clones were read by immunoSEQ multiplex PCR, and TCRdb kept only the in-frame ones, dropping some. This sample has some 200,000 clones, with around four fifths found just once. V and J are TRBV10-2 and TRBJ2-5, with 12 bases matching TRBD2. Sequencing used peripheral blood. The TCR was taken from a woman aged 50 to 65 with active or convalescent COVID-19. The CDR3, as DNA: TGCGCCAGCCGGACCCTAGCGGGGGGGTGGGAGACCCAGTACTTC. Translating gives CASRTLAGGWETQYF.